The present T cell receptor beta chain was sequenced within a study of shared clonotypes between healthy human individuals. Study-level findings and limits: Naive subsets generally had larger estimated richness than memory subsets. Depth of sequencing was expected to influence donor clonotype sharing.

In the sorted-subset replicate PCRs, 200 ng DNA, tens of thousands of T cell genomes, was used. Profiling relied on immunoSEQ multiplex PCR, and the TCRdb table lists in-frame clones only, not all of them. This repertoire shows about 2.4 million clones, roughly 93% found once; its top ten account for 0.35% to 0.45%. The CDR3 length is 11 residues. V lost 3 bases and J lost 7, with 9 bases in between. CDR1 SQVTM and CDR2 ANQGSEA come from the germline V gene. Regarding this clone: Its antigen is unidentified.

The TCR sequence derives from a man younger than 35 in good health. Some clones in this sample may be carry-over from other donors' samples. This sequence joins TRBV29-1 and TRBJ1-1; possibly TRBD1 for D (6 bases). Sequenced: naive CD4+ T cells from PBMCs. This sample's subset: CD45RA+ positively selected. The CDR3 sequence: CSVDRTDEAFF. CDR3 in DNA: TGCAGCGTTGACCGGACAGATGAAGCTTTCTTT.